The 8 T cell receptor beta chains below come from one sample, sequenced in a study of blood T cell repertoires in COVID-19. Assay used: immunoSEQ multiplex PCR; TCRdb lists only in-frame clones, some missing. This table has about 92,000 clones, roughly 84% appearing once. Sequenced material: peripheral blood. Every receptor here comes from a human donor in a cohort sampled during active COVID-19.

This clone was observed once. The rearrangement joins TRBV29-1 to TRBJ2-4; a possible D gene is TRBD1 (5 bases). This CDR3 has 13 residues. Between the trimmed V and J ends, which lost 3 bases and 0 bases, there was a span of 6 bases. Germline-derived CDR1 and CDR2 are SQVTM and ANQGSEA. The CDR3: CSVDQGAKNIQYF. The CDR3 DNA sequence: TGCAGCGTTGATCAGGGAGCCAAAAACATTCAGTACTTC.

The rearrangement joins TRBV5-6 to TRBJ1-5; D is undetermined. The CDR3 loop spans 16 amino acids. Germline V lookup: CDR1 SGHDT, CDR2 YYEEEE. Trimming left V 6 bases short and J 1 base short, with 17 bases between. CDR3 bases: TGTGCCAGCACCATATTTGCCTGGCAGAGCAATCAGCCCCAGCATTTT. This sequence encodes CASTIFAWQSNQPQHF.

The chain links TRBV6-5 to TRBJ1-2; D gene ambiguous. Trimming left V 5 bases short and J 3 bases short, with 13 bases between. The CDR3 totals 14 residues. CDR1 and CDR2 from the germline V gene are MNHEY and SVGAGI. In DNA form, the CDR3 reads TGTGCCAGCAGTCCCAGGACGGGAGACTATGGCTACACCTTC. Amino acid sequence: CASSPRTGDYGYTF.

In this sample, this clone turned up a few times. This chain uses TRBV30 with TRBJ1-3; 8 bases are a match to TRBD1. CDR1 is GTSNPN and CDR2 is SVGIG in the germline V gene (reference sequence). Trimming cost V 6 bases and J 4 bases; bases outside gene matches: 5. This CDR3 contains 13 residues. CDR3 sequence (DNA): TGTGCCTGTGGCAGGGGGCACGGAAACACCATATATTTT. Translated: CACGRGHGNTIYF.

CDR3 in amino acids: CASSPGEGYGYTF. CDR3 coding DNA: TGTGCCAGCAGCCCCGGAGAGGGCTATGGCTACACCTTC. This rearrangement joins TRBV7-9 to TRBJ1-2; D gene ambiguous. V was trimmed by 5 bases and J by 4 bases, leaving 11 bases between them. CDR3 length: 13 amino acids. In germline, CDR1 is SEHNR, CDR2 FQNEAQ (reference sequence).

CDR3 in DNA: TGTGCCATCAGCGAAGTGGTCGGAGATAGCGAGCAGTACTTC. This encodes CAISEVVGDSEQYF. The V gene is TRBV10-3, the J gene TRBJ2-7; D not certain. Germline CDR1 ENHRY, CDR2 SYGVKD. The CDR3 covers 14 residues. V was cut by 6 bases and J by 6 bases, with 18 bases left in between.

This clone was seen a single time. This rearrangement joins TRBV6-4 to TRBJ2-2; possibly TRBD2 for D (6 bases). V shed 5 bases and J shed 1 base, with 17 bases lying between them. CDR3 size: 17 residues. The germline CDR1 and CDR2 sequences are MRHNA and SNTAGT. DNA of the CDR3: TGTGCCAGCAGTCCCTTCGGGGGAGCGGGGAACACCGGGGAGCTGTTTTTT. Its translation: CASSPFGGAGNTGELFF.

The chain is built from TRBV15 and TRBJ2-1, with 9 bases lining up with TRBD2. Germline V lookup: CDR1 LNHNV, CDR2 YYDKDF (reference sequence). V was pared by 1 base and J by 7 bases, with 8 bases of the junction left unmatched. The CDR3 sequence is 16 residues long. In DNA, the CDR3 is TGTGCCACCAGCAGAGTGCGGGAGGGCCTTTTGAATGAGCAGTTCTTC. It specifies CATSRVREGLLNEQFF.